This is a list of T cell receptor beta chains from one sample in a study of identical twins. TCRdb recomputed calls from the 5' RACE reads with MiXCR, one row per CDR3 protein. This sample has around 1.7 million distinct CDR3 sequences, with around 33% found just once. Sequencing input: cord blood. The receptor set was obtained from a newborn girl in good health. Each CDR3 is given with its conserved first and last residue. Each record gives: J gene, D gene, clone size, CDR3 length, V gene, CDR3 DNA, CDR3 protein. The D gene is left open where the match is weak. Some rows mark clone size as missing; the rest say once, few, many or name a class of expanded clone.

TRBJ2-2 | . | . | 14 | TRBV20-1 | TGCAGTGCTAGATCCCTAGGGGGAACCGGGGAGCTGTTTTTT | CSARSLGGTGELFF
TRBJ1-1 | . | . | 14 | TRBV5-1 | TGCGCCAGCAGCCCTAGGCCGGACGCCTGGGAGGCTTTCTTT | CASSPRPDAWEAFF
TRBJ2-1 | TRBD2 | few | 15 | TRBV7-2 | TGTGCCAGCAGCTTTACTAGCGGGAGGAACAATGAGCAGTTCTTC | CASSFTSGRNNEQFF
TRBJ1-2 | . | . | 12 | TRBV2 | TGTGCCAGCAGTGAAGGACAGAGGGGCTACACCTTC | CASSEGQRGYTF
TRBJ2-7 | . | . | 14 | TRBV30 | TGTGCCTGGAGTGCCTCACTCAGCTCCTACGAGCAGTACTTC | CAWSASLSSYEQYF
TRBJ2-7 | . | . | 13 | TRBV6-6 | TGTGCCAGCAGTTACGCCGAGGGGCTCGAGCAGTACTTC | CASSYAEGLEQYF
TRBJ1-5 | . | . | 14 | TRBV7-6 | TGTGCCAGCAGCTTAGGGGGGATCGGACAGCCCCAGCATTTT | CASSLGGIGQPQHF
TRBJ2-7 | TRBD1 | . | 15 | TRBV12-3/TRBV12-4 | TGTGCCAGCAGCGACCCGGGACAGGGGAACAATGAGCAGTACTTC | CASSDPGQGNNEQYF
TRBJ2-3 | TRBD2 | few | 16 | TRBV20-1 | TGCAGTGCTAGAGGGGCTAGCGGGGGGGCCACAGATACGCAGTATTTT | CSARGASGGATDTQYF
TRBJ2-1 | . | few | 15 | TRBV7-2 | TGTGCCAGCAGCTCTACGGGAGTTATGGGAGATGAGCAGTTCTTC | CASSSTGVMGDEQFF
TRBJ2-7 | TRBD2 | few | 13 | TRBV12-3/TRBV12-4 | TGTGCCAGCACTTTTAGCGGGAGGAAAAAGCAGTACTTC | CASTFSGRKKQYF
TRBJ2-2 | TRBD1 | . | 13 | TRBV2 | TGTGCCAGCATGGGGACAGGGATCGGGGAGCTGTTTTTT | CASMGTGIGELFF
TRBJ1-4 | . | few | 15 | TRBV7-9 | TGTGCCAGCAGCTTAGCTGGACAGCCTGATGAAAAACTGTTTTTT | CASSLAGQPDEKLFF
TRBJ2-5 | TRBD2 | . | 16 | TRBV9 | TGTGCCAGCAGCGTAGGAGGGAGCGGGGTCCAAGAGACCCAGTACTTC | CASSVGGSGVQETQYF
TRBJ2-7 | . | . | 15 | TRBV20-1 | TGCAGTGCTAGAATTCAGGGCGGGGGCCCCTACGAGCAGTACTTC | CSARIQGGGPYEQYF
TRBJ2-7 | . | few | 13 | TRBV20-1 | TGCAGTGCGAACCAGGGGACTACCTACGAGCAGTACTTC | CSANQGTTYEQYF
TRBJ2-5 | . | . | 14 | TRBV15 | TGTGCCACCGGGTCAGCGGCCAACTACAATGAGCAGTACTTC | CATGSAANYNEQYF
TRBJ1-1 | . | . | 12 | TRBV10-3 | TGTGCCATCGGAAAGGCGAACACTGAAGCTTTCTTT | CAIGKANTEAFF
TRBJ1-1 | . | . | 14 | TRBV5-1 | TGCGCCAGCAGCTTGAGTCTCGGGCGGCCTGAAGCTTTCTTT | CASSLSLGRPEAFF
TRBJ2-1 | . | . | 13 | TRBV24-1 | TGTGCCACCAGTGGGGACAACTACAATGAGCAGTTCTTC | CATSGDNYNEQFF
TRBJ1-1 | . | . | 13 | TRBV29-1 | TGCAGCGTTGAAGCGGACCAGCGTTTTGAAGCTTTCTTT | CSVEADQRFEAFF
TRBJ2-1 | TRBD1 | few | 13 | TRBV2 | TGTGCCAGCAGGATGACAGGGAACAATGAGCAGTTCTTC | CASRMTGNNEQFF
TRBJ1-2 | TRBD1 | . | 15 | TRBV20-1 | TGCAGTGCTAGATCCGGGACAGGGGTCAACTATGGCTACACCTTC | CSARSGTGVNYGYTF
TRBJ1-2 | . | . | 13 | TRBV10-3 | TGTGCCACCAGTGACGGGGGAACCTATGGCTACACCTTC | CATSDGGTYGYTF
TRBJ2-1 | TRBD2 | many | 16 | TRBV20-1 | TGCAGTGCTCCGCCCACTAGCGGGGGGGCCTACAATGAGCAGTTCTTC | CSAPPTSGGAYNEQFF
TRBJ2-7 | . | few | 16 | TRBV7-8 | TGTGCCAGCAGCTTAGTGGGGGATGTTAATAGGTACGAGCAGTACTTC | CASSLVGDVNRYEQYF
TRBJ2-1 | TRBD2 | . | 15 | TRBV6-1 | TGTGCCAGCAGTGAACCTCCTCCTCTAGCGGTTGAGCAGTTCTTC | CASSEPPPLAVEQFF
TRBJ1-4 | . | few | 16 | TRBV4-2 | TGTGCCAGCAGCCAAGAGGTCGGACGGACTAATGAAAAACTGTTTTTT | CASSQEVGRTNEKLFF
TRBJ2-3 | . | . | 16 | TRBV2 | TGTGCCAGCAGGGGGACACCCGAGAGGGACACAGATACGCAGTATTTT | CASRGTPERDTDTQYF
TRBJ2-3 | TRBD2 | . | 16 | TRBV12-5 | TGTGCTAGTGGTACTGGGACTAGCGGTTTCACAGATACGCAGTATTTT | CASGTGTSGFTDTQYF
TRBJ2-3 | TRBD1 | few | 15 | TRBV10-1 | TGCGCCAGCAGCGACAGGGCTGGAGGTTCAGATACGCAGTATTTT | CASSDRAGGSDTQYF
TRBJ2-1 | . | . | 14 | TRBV16 | TGTGCCAGCAGCCAACGACAGTCCTACAATGAGCAGTTCTTC | CASSQRQSYNEQFF
TRBJ2-1 | . | . | 11 | TRBV21-1 | TGTGCCAGCAGCAAAGGGAGGGAGCAGTTCTTC | CASSKGREQFF
TRBJ2-3 | . | . | 16 | TRBV5-1 | TGCGCCAGCAGCTTGAGGGGTATGGTCCTCTCAGATACGCAGTATTTT | CASSLRGMVLSDTQYF
TRBJ2-5 | TRBD2 | . | 14 | TRBV5-1 | TGCGCCAGCATGACCTTAGCGGGGTCTGAGACCCAGTACTTC | CASMTLAGSETQYF
TRBJ1-6 | . | . | 13 | TRBV20-1 | TGCAGTGCTGGGGCAATCAATAATTCACCCCTCCACTTT | CSAGAINNSPLHF
TRBJ2-7 | TRBD2 | . | 13 | TRBV28 | TGTGCCAGCAAGGTACTAGCGGCTTACGAGCAGTACTTC | CASKVLAAYEQYF
TRBJ2-7 | TRBD2 | few | 16 | TRBV28 | TGTGCCAGCAGTTTCTCGGGACTAGCGGACCTATACGAGCAGTACTTC | CASSFSGLADLYEQYF
TRBJ1-1 | . | . | 15 | TRBV12-3/TRBV12-4 | TGTGCCAGCAGGCAGAAATGGGGGCTCGCCACTGAAGCTTTCTTT | CASRQKWGLATEAFF
TRBJ1-1 | TRBD1 | . | 13 | TRBV29-1 | TGCAGCGTTAAAGGGGGCGGTGGCACTGAAGCTTTCTTT | CSVKGGGGTEAFF
TRBJ2-7 | TRBD1 | once | 15 | TRBV12-3/TRBV12-4 | TGTGCCAGCACCCTAGGGACAGGGGGCGGGTACGAGCAGTACTTC | CASTLGTGGGYEQYF
TRBJ2-7 | . | many | 12 | TRBV7-9 | TGTGCCAGCAGTTTAGCTCGGTACGAGCAGTACTTC | CASSLARYEQYF
TRBJ2-3 | TRBD2 | few | 13 | TRBV20-1 | TGCAGGGGAGGCCTAGCGGGAGGAGATACGCAGTATTTT | CRGGLAGGDTQYF
TRBJ2-1 | TRBD2 | . | 16 | TRBV6-2/TRBV6-3 | TGTGCCAGCAGTTCCGCAGGACTAGCGGGGATCAATGAGCAGTTCTTC | CASSSAGLAGINEQFF
TRBJ2-3 | TRBD2 | few | 14 | TRBV9 | TGTGCCAGCAGCGTAGCAGCGGGGGAAGATACGCAGTATTTT | CASSVAAGEDTQYF
TRBJ2-3 | . | few | 14 | TRBV24-1 | TGTGCCACCAGTGATTTAGGCAGGGTGGATACGCAGTATTTT | CATSDLGRVDTQYF
TRBJ1-1 | . | . | 15 | TRBV27 | TGTGCCAGCAGTTCCCCGGCGGAGGCGAACACTGAAGCTTTCTTT | CASSSPAEANTEAFF
TRBJ2-7 | . | . | 16 | TRBV12-1 | TGTGCCAGCAGCTTTGGAGAACAGAACCGCTCCTACGAGCAGTACTTC | CASSFGEQNRSYEQYF
TRBJ2-3 | TRBD2 | once | 22 | TRBV12-3/TRBV12-4 | TGTGCCAGCAGTTTTGATCCGGGACTAGCGGGGGTGGCCGACTCTAGCACAGATGCGCAGTATTTT | CASSFDPGLAGVADSSTDAQYF
TRBJ1-6 | . | once | 16 | TRBV4-2 | TGTGCCAGCAGCCAAGAGCCGGGATCGGCAAATTCACCCCTCCACTTT | CASSQEPGSANSPLHF
TRBJ1-2 | TRBD1 | . | 13 | TRBV12-3/TRBV12-4 | TGTGCCAGCAGCCCGGGACAGGTCCATGGCTACACCTTC | CASSPGQVHGYTF
TRBJ1-5 | TRBD1 | . | 17 | TRBV6-6 | TGTGCCAGCAGTTACTCGGGACAGGGTCATAGCAATCAGCCCCAGCATTTT | CASSYSGQGHSNQPQHF
TRBJ1-1 | . | . | 15 | TRBV6-1 | TGTGCCAGCAGTCCTTTTACAGGGTCGAACACTGAAGCTTTCTTT | CASSPFTGSNTEAFF
TRBJ2-3 | . | once | 16 | TRBV12-3/TRBV12-4 | TGTGCCAGCAGTCGAAGGACTATCGGGGCTATAGATACGCAGTATTTT | CASSRRTIGAIDTQYF
TRBJ2-7 | TRBD2 | . | 15 | TRBV4-2 | TGTGCCAGCACCTATGGGCTAGCGGGTTACAATGAGCAGTACTTC | CASTYGLAGYNEQYF
TRBJ1-4 | TRBD1 | . | 16 | TRBV5-6 | TGTGCCAGCAGCTTACAGGGGCCATTTCCGAATGAAAAACTGTTTTTT | CASSLQGPFPNEKLFF
TRBJ2-7 | TRBD2 | . | 14 | TRBV20-1 | TGCAGTACAACTAGCGGGGGCTCCTACAATGAGCAGTACTTC | CSTTSGGSYNEQYF